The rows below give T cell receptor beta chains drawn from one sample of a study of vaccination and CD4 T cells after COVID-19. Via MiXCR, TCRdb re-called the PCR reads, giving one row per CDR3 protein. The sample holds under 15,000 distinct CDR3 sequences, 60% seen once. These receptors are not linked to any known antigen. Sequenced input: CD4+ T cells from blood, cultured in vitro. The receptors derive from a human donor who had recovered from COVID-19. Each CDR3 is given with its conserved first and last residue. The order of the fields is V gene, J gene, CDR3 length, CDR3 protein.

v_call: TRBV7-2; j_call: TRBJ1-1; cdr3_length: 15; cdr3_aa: CASSPGRLGGTEAFF
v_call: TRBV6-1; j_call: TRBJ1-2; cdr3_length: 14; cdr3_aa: CASSVSRDFGGYTF
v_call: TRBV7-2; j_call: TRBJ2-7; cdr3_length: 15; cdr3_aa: CASSGGQGAAYEQYF
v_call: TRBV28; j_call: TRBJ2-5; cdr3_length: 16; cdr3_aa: CASSTLASGRQETQYF
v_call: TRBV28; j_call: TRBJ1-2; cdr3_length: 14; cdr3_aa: CASSSPGTAYGYTF
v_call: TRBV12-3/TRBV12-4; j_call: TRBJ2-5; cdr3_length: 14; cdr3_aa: CASSFRGIQETQYF
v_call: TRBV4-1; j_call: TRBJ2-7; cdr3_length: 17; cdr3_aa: CASSQGEGGEFSYEQYF
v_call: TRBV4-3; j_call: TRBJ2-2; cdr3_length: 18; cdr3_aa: CASSQDAPRRAGTGELFF
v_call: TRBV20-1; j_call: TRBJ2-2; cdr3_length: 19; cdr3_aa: CSARAPLGLAGKNTGELFF
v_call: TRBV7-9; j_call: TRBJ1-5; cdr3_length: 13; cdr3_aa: CASSLQGIGAQHF
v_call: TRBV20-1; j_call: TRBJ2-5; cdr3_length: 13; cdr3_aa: CSARGVRVETQYF
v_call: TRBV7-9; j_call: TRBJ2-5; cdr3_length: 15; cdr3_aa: CASSHTGGPRETQYF
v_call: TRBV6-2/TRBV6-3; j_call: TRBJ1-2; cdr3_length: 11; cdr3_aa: CASSLGYGYTF
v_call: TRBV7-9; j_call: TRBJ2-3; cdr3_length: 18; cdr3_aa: CASSLAFSSGPSTDTQYF
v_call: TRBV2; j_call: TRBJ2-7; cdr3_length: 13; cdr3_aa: CASSVGQGREQYF
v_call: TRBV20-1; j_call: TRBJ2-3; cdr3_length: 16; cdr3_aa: CSARGSSGGSTDTQYF
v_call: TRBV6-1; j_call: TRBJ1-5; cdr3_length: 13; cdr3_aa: CASVTGGYQPQHF
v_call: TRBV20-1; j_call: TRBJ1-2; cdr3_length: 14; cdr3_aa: CSARDYWTGVGYTF
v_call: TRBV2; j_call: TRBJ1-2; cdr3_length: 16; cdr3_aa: CASSETGPGANYGYTF
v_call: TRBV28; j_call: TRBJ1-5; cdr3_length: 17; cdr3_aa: CASSFAGTGQGNQPQHF
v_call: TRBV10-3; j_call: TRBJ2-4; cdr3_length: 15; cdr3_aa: CAIATDRVAKNIQYF
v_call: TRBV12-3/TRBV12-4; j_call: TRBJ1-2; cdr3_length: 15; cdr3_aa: CASRTTERGTTGYTF
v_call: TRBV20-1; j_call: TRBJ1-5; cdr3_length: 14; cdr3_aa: CSAKGTSSNQPQHF
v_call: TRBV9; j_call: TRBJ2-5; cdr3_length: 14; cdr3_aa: CASTDGGTGVTQYF
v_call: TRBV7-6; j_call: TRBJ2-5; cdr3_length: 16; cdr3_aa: CASSQGTSGKVKTQYF
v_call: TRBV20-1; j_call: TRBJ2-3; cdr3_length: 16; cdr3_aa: CSARQTGTSGRYTQYF
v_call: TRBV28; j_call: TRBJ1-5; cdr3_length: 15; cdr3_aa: CASSFPGGVSQPQHF
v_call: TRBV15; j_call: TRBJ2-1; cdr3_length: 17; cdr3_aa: CATSRVGGSLSYNEQFF
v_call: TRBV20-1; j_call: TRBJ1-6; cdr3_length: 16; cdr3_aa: CSAKPPGQFYNSPLHF
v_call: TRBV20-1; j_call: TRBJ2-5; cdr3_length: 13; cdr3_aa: CSASASGQLSQYF
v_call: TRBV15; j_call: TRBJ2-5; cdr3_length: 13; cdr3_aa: CATGLGRSRTQYF
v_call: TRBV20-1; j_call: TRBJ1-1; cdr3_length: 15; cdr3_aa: CSAIGTAVLNTEAFF
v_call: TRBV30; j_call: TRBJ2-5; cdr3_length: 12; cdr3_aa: CAWSQQQETQYF
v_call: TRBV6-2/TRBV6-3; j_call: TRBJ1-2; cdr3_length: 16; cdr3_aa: CASSLSSGGTNYGYTF
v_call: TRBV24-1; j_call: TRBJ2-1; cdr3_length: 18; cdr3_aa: CATSDSRRTDSSYNEQFF
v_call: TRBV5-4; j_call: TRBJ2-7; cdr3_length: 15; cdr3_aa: CASSSGLGGIYEQYF
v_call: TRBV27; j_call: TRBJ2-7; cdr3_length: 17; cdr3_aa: CASSLDRRTGVPYEQYF
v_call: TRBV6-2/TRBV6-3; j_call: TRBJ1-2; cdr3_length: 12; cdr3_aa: CASSDRAYGYTF
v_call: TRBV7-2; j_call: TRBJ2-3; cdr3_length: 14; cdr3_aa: CASSQGLAADTQYF
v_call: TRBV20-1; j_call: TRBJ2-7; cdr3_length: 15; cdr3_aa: CSARDKDRGLYEQYF
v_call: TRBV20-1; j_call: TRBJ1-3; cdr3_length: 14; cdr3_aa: CSAPSDRGRNTIYF
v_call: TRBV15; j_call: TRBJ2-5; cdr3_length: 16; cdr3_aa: CATSRDGRGRRETQYF
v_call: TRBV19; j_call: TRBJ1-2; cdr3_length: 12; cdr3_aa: CASSIRTLGYTF
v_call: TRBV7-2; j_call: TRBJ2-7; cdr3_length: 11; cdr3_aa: CASSLEYDRYF
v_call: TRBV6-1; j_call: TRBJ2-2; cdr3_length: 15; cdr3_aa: CASIQSGPNTGELFF
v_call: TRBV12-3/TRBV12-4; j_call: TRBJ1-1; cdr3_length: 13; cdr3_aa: CASREERLTEAFF
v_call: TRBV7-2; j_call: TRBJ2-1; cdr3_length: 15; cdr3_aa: CASSLNVGSYNEQFF
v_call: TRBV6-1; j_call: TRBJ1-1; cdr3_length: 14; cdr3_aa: CASSQQGVNTEAFF
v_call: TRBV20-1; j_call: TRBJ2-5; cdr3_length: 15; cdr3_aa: CSARGDRGREETQYF
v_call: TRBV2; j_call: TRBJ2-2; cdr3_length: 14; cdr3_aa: CASKDRRNTGELFF